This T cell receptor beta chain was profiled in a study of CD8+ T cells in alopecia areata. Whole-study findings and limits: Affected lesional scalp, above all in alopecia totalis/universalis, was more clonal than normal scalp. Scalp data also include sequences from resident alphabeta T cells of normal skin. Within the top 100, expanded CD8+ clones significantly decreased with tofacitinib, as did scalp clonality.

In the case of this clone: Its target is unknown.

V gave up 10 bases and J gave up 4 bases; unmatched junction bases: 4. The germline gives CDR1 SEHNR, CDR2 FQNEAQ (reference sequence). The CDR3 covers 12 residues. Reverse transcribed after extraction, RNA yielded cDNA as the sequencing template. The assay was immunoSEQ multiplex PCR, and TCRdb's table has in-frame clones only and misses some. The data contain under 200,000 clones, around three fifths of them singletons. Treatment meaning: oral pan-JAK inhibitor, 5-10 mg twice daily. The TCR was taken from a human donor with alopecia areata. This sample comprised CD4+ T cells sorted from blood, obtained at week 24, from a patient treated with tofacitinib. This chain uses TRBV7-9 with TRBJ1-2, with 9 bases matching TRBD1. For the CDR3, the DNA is TGTGCCACTGCGACAGGGGGCTATGGCTACACCTTC. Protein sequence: CATATGGYGYTF.